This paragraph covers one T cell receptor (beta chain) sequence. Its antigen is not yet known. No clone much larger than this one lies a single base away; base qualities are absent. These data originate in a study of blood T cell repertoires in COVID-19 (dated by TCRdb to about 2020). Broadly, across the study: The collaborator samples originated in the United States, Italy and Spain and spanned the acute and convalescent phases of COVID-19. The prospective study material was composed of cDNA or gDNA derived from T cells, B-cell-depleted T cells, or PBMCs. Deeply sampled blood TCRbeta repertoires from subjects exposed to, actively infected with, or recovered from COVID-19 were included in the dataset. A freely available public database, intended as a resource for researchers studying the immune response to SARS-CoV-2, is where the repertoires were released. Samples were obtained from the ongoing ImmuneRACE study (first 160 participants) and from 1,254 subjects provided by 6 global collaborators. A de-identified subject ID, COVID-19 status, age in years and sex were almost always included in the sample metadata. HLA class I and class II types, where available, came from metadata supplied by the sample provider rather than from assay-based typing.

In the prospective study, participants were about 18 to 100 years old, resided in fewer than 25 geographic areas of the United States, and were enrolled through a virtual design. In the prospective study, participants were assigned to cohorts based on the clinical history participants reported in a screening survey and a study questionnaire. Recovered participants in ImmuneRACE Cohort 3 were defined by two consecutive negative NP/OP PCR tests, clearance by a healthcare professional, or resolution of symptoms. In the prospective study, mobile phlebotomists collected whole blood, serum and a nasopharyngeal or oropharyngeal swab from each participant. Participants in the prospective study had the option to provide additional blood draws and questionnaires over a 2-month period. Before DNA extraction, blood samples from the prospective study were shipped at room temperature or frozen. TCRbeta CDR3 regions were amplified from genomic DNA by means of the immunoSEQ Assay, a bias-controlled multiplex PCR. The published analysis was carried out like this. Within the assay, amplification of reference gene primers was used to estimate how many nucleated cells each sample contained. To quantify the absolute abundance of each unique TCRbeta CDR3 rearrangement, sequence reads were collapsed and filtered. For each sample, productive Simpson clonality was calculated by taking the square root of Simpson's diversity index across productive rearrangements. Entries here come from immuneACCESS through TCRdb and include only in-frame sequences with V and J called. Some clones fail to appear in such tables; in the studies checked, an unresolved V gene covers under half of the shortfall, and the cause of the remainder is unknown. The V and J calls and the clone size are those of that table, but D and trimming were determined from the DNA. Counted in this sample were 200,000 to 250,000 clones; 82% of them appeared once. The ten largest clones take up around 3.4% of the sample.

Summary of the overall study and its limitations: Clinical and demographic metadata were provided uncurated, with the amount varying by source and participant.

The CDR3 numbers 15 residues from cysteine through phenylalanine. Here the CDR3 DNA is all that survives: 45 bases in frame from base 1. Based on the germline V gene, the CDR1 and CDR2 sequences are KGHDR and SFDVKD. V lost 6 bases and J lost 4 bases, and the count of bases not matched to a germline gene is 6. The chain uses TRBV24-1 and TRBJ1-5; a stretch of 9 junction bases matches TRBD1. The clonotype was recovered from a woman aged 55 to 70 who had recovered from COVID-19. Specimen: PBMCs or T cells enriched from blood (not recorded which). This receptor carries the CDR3 CATSKTGGRNQPQHF. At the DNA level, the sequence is TGTGCCACCAGTAAGACAGGGGGAAGGAATCAGCCCCAGCATTTT.